A selection of T cell receptor beta chains follows, all from one sample in a study of Ad26.COV2.S vaccination and SARS-CoV-2 variants. TCRdb's copy holds only in-frame clones and misses some; the assay was immunoSEQ multiplex PCR. The repertoire holds some 320,000 clones, with 85% as singletons. The specimen comprised peripheral blood, sampled in a trial of Ad26.COV2.S vaccine versus placebo. Receptors were obtained from a person between 18 and 60 years old who received the Ad26.COV2.S COVID-19 vaccine or a placebo. The CDR3 runs from the conserved cysteine through the conserved F or W. The D gene is left open where the match is weak. Expanded clones are given a class, and other clones once, few, many or no size at all.

j_call: TRBJ1-2; v_call: TRBV2; d_call: NA; clone_size: NA; cdr3_aa: CASSGFRDGYTF; cdr3_nt: TGTGCCAGCAGTGGATTCAGGGACGGCTACACCTTC
j_call: TRBJ1-3; v_call: TRBV6-4; d_call: NA; clone_size: NA; cdr3_aa: CASSDSAFGQNTIYF; cdr3_nt: TGTGCCAGCAGTGACTCCGCTTTCGGTCAAAACACCATATATTTT
j_call: TRBJ1-2; v_call: TRBV3-1/TRBV3-2; d_call: TRBD1; clone_size: NA; cdr3_aa: CASSRDRGGYGYTF; cdr3_nt: TGTGCCAGCAGCCGGGACAGGGGCGGCTATGGCTACACCTTC
j_call: TRBJ2-1; v_call: TRBV28; d_call: TRBD1; clone_size: NA; cdr3_aa: CASSLGTGTGYNEQFF; cdr3_nt: TGTGCCAGCAGCCTTGGGACCGGGACAGGGTACAATGAGCAGTTCTTC
j_call: TRBJ2-3; v_call: TRBV18; d_call: NA; clone_size: NA; cdr3_aa: CASSRGVSEDTQYF; cdr3_nt: TGTGCCAGCTCACGTGGGGTTAGTGAAGATACGCAGTATTTT
j_call: TRBJ1-6; v_call: TRBV5-1; d_call: NA; clone_size: NA; cdr3_aa: CASSLAGAVNNSPLHF; cdr3_nt: TGCGCCAGCAGCTTGGCGGGGGCAGTAAATAATTCACCCCTCCACTTT
j_call: TRBJ2-1; v_call: TRBV3-1/TRBV3-2; d_call: NA; clone_size: NA; cdr3_aa: CASSQTGFSSYNEQFF; cdr3_nt: TGTGCCAGCAGCCAAACAGGTTTTAGCTCCTACAATGAGCAGTTCTTC
j_call: TRBJ2-7; v_call: TRBV3-1/TRBV3-2; d_call: NA; clone_size: NA; cdr3_aa: CASSPSGGRGYEQYF; cdr3_nt: TGTGCCAGCAGCCCCTCCGGTGGCAGGGGTTACGAGCAGTACTTC
j_call: TRBJ2-7; v_call: TRBV7-9; d_call: NA; clone_size: NA; cdr3_aa: CASSTAGHNEQYF; cdr3_nt: TGTGCCAGCAGTACGGCAGGGCACAACGAGCAGTACTTC
j_call: TRBJ1-5; v_call: TRBV7-3; d_call: NA; clone_size: once; cdr3_aa: CASSRSRWGDSNQPQHF; cdr3_nt: TGTGCCAGCAGCCGGAGTCGGTGGGGGGATAGCAATCAGCCCCAGCATTTT
j_call: TRBJ2-5; v_call: TRBV12-5; d_call: NA; clone_size: NA; cdr3_aa: CASGFTGQETQYF; cdr3_nt: TGTGCTAGTGGGTTCACAGGGCAAGAGACCCAGTACTTC
j_call: TRBJ2-4; v_call: TRBV7-9; d_call: NA; clone_size: NA; cdr3_aa: CASSFPVGDKNIQYF; cdr3_nt: TGTGCCAGCAGCTTTCCGGTGGGGGATAAAAACATTCAGTACTTC
j_call: TRBJ2-7; v_call: TRBV5-4; d_call: NA; clone_size: NA; cdr3_aa: CASSLSGLYEQYF; cdr3_nt: TGTGCCAGCAGCTTGAGCGGGCTGTACGAGCAGTACTTC
j_call: TRBJ2-5; v_call: TRBV30; d_call: TRBD1; clone_size: NA; cdr3_aa: CAWAGGWGETQYF; cdr3_nt: TGTGCCTGGGCAGGGGGCTGGGGAGAGACCCAGTACTTC
j_call: TRBJ1-5; v_call: TRBV11-3; d_call: NA; clone_size: many; cdr3_aa: CASSLPGDNQPQHF; cdr3_nt: TGTGCCAGCAGCTTACCAGGGGACAATCAGCCCCAGCATTTT
j_call: TRBJ1-5; v_call: TRBV20-1; d_call: NA; clone_size: NA; cdr3_aa: CSASQGSGREHGQPQHF; cdr3_nt: TGCAGTGCTAGTCAGGGATCGGGACGGGAACACGGACAGCCCCAGCATTTT
j_call: TRBJ2-7; v_call: TRBV6-1; d_call: TRBD1; clone_size: NA; cdr3_aa: CASSGTPATGGLNEQYF; cdr3_nt: TGTGCCAGCAGTGGTACTCCAGCGACAGGGGGCCTCAACGAGCAGTACTTC
j_call: TRBJ1-1; v_call: TRBV19; d_call: TRBD1; clone_size: NA; cdr3_aa: CASSIDENRGVSTEAFF; cdr3_nt: TGTGCCAGTAGTATAGATGAAAACAGGGGGGTTAGCACTGAAGCTTTCTTT
j_call: TRBJ2-2; v_call: TRBV7-9; d_call: TRBD1; clone_size: NA; cdr3_aa: CASSLGTGDTGELFF; cdr3_nt: TGTGCCAGCAGCTTAGGGACAGGGGACACCGGGGAGCTGTTTTTT
j_call: TRBJ2-7; v_call: TRBV20-1; d_call: NA; clone_size: NA; cdr3_aa: CSASGIEVEQYF; cdr3_nt: TGCAGTGCTAGTGGGATAGAGGTCGAGCAGTACTTC